This TCR beta chain was identified in a study of molecular identifiers for immune sequencing clone quantification. Overall study results and limits: Highly expanded clone sizes could be underestimated by identical TCR molecules sharing a barcode.

This clonotype was counted at least ten times. What it binds is not known. TCRdb called the PCR reads again in MiXCR, with one record for every CDR3 protein. The sample contains about 320,000 distinct CDR3 sequences, over 20% of which appear only once. V was cut by 5 bases and J by 3 bases, with 23 bases left in between. CDR3 length: 18 amino acids. CDR1 and CDR2 (germline): MDHEN, SYDVKM. The source material was naive CD8+ T cells from blood, with Jurkat cell RNA spiked in. Subset here: FACS-sorted CD8+CD4-CCR7+CD45RA+ naive T cells. This chain links TRBV28 with TRBJ1-5; tentatively, D is TRBD1 (6 bases). The origin of this receptor is a human donor in good health. Some libraries in this study had Jurkat cell RNA spiked in. CDR3 bases: TGTGCCAGCAGTGGGGGAACGGGACACCAAGACCTCAATCAGCCCCAGCATTTT. Translating it yields CASSGGTGHQDLNQPQHF.